A single sample is the source of the 20 T cell receptor beta chains below, sequenced in a study of blood T cell repertoires in COVID-19. Generated by immunoSEQ multiplex PCR, the TCRdb table keeps only in-frame clones and is missing some. The sample contains 160,000 or so clones, about 87% of which appear only once. Sequenced sample: peripheral blood. All receptors derive from a woman in her 50s with acute or convalescent COVID-19.

The V and J genes are TRBV19 and TRBJ2-7; D is possibly TRBD2 (5 bases). Between the trimmed V and J ends, which lost 10 bases and 6 bases, there was a span of 28 bases. The germline CDR1 and CDR2 sequences are LNHDA and SQIVND (reference sequence). The CDR3 loop spans 16 amino acids. As DNA, the CDR3 is TGTGCCACCGACACGCCAAGTTCGAGGGCGAAATCCGAGCAGTACTTC. Encoded protein: CATDTPSSRAKSEQYF.

The rearrangement uses TRBV5-8 and TRBJ1-5; a weak D match, TRBD1 (5 bases). With 2 bases removed from V and 2 bases from J, the gap between germline ends came to 14 bases. The CDR3 is 16 residues long. CDR1 is SGHTS and CDR2 is YDEGEE in the germline V gene. CDR3 in DNA: TGTGCCAGCAGCTTTCGGGGAGGGACGGGCAATCAGCCCCAGCATTTT. Encoded protein: CASSFRGGTGNQPQHF.

The rearrangement joins TRBV4-3 to TRBJ1-5, with D possibly being TRBD1 (5 bases). Trimming took off 0 bases at V and 1 base at J, with 13 bases between the two ends. The CDR3 spans 17 residues. The germline CDR1 and CDR2 sequences are LGHNA and YSLEER. Here the CDR3 reads CASSQDWGGDSNQPQHF. CDR3 DNA sequence: TGCGCCAGCAGCCAAGATTGGGGGGGGGACAGCAATCAGCCCCAGCATTTT.

The chain employs TRBV7-2 and TRBJ2-7, with 7 positions matching TRBD2. Germline CDR1 SGHTA, CDR2 FQGNSA. V dropped 5 bases and J dropped 2; count of bases not matched to a gene: 6. The CDR3 loop spans 14 amino acids. CDR3 coding DNA: TGTGCCAGCAGCCGGGGAGGGGATACCTACGAGCAGTACTTC. Translation gives CASSRGGDTYEQYF.

For the CDR3, the DNA is TGCGCCAGCAGCGCGCCTAGCGGGGGGAGTTACAATGAGCAGTTCTTC. As protein: CASSAPSGGSYNEQFF. The chain recombines TRBV5-1 with TRBJ2-1, with 11 bases matching TRBD2. Unmatched junction bases numbered 7, after V lost 4 bases and J lost 4 bases. This CDR3 has 16 amino acids. Germline CDR1 reads SGHRS; CDR2 reads YFSETQ.

The chain couples TRBV11-2 to TRBJ2-7, with 10 positions matching TRBD2. The V and J ends lost 1 base and 6 bases, in that order; junction bases with no gene match: 6. The germline V gene has CDR1 SGHAT and CDR2 FQNNGV. The CDR3 is 15 amino acids. DNA for the CDR3: TGTGCCAGCAGCTTAGTCCTAGCGGGAGTTAGCGAGCAGTACTTC. It codes for CASSLVLAGVSEQYF.

This chain links TRBV3-1 (or the pseudogene TRBV3-2) with TRBJ1-6; the D is unclear. The V gene's germline CDR1 is LGHDT and CDR2 YNNKEL (reference sequence). Between the trimmed V and J ends, which lost 0 bases and 12 bases, there was a span of 9 bases. There are 13 residues in the CDR3. CDR3 protein: CASSQDPGEPLHF. DNA for the CDR3: TGTGCCAGCAGCCAAGATCCCGGGGAACCCCTCCACTTT.

In DNA, the CDR3 is TGTGCCAGCAGTTTGGGACAGGGCGAGGGCTATGGCTACACCTTC. Translated, it gives CASSLGQGEGYGYTF. The gene calls are TRBV6-5 and TRBJ1-2, with TRBD1 identical over 9 bases. The CDR3 consists of 15 residues. The V and J ends lost 4 bases and 4 bases, in that order; junction bases with no gene match: 7. Germline lookup yields CDR1 MNHEY and CDR2 SVGAGI.

The chain employs TRBV19 and TRBJ1-2, with 9 positions matching TRBD1. Per the germline V gene, CDR1 is LNHDA and CDR2 is SQIVND (reference sequence). J lost 5 bases, V lost 5 bases, and 6 bases had no gene match. This CDR3 comprises 14 residues. CDR3 residues: CASSVLGTGYGYTF. CDR3 bases: TGTGCCAGTAGTGTGTTGGGGACAGGGTATGGCTACACCTTC.

This clone was seen a single time. The chain carries TRBV6-5 and TRBJ2-2; 8 bases match TRBD1. The germline V gene has CDR1 MNHEY and CDR2 SVGAGI. The CDR3 totals 16 residues. The V segment lost 0 bases and the J segment 6 bases; nucleotides outside the gene matches: 6. CDR3 coding DNA: TGTGCCAGCAGTTACTCCCCGGACAGGGCGGCCGGGGAGCTGTTTTTT. This codes for CASSYSPDRAAGELFF.

The chain uses TRBV24-1 and TRBJ2-1, with 13 bases identical to TRBD2. Losses at the gene ends were 7 bases for V and 14 bases for J; bases not matched to a gene: 7. CDR3 length equals 13 residues. Germline V gene sequence: CDR1 KGHDR, CDR2 SFDVKD. In DNA form, the CDR3 reads TGTGCCACCAGGGGGGGACTAGCGGGATTGGAGTTCTTC. Its protein is CATRGGLAGLEFF.

The chain combines TRBV5-4 with TRBJ1-5; D is unclear. The CDR3 has 13 residues. Germline CDR1 reads SGHNT; CDR2 reads YYREEE (reference sequence). V dropped 4 bases and J dropped 4 bases, with 9 bases sitting between them. CDR3 region: CASSRGSNQPQHF. The CDR3, as DNA: TGTGCCAGCAGCCGCGGGAGTAATCAGCCCCAGCATTTT.

The V and J genes are TRBV12-3 or TRBV12-4 and TRBJ1-5, with D maybe TRBD1 (5 bases). The CDR3 totals 12 residues. V lost 7 bases and J 6 bases, leaving 10 bases between the germline ends. CDR3 sequence reads: CASTLGGQPQHF. CDR3 nucleotides: TGTGCCAGCACCCTGGGGGGTCAGCCCCAGCATTTT.

This clone appeared a single time. The chain carries TRBV11-2 and TRBJ2-2; tentatively, D is TRBD2 (6 bases). Trimming took 5 bases from V and 2 from J, leaving 15 bases between them. The V gene's germline CDR1 is SGHAT and CDR2 FQNNGV. This CDR3 is built from 16 residues. The CDR3 DNA follows: TGTGCCAGCAGCAGCCCCCGGGACTCAAACACCGGGGAGCTGTTTTTT. This translates into CASSSPRDSNTGELFF.

The chain employs TRBV20-1 and TRBJ1-4; D ambiguous. With 2 bases removed from V and 8 bases from J, the gap between germline ends came to 6 bases. There are 11 residues in the CDR3. Looked up from germline, CDR1 is DFQATT and CDR2 is SNEGSKA (reference sequence). The CDR3 region has the DNA TGCAGTGCTAGAAACCAGGAAAAACTGTTTTTT. Its translation is CSARNQEKLFF.

This clone turned up a few times. V and J are TRBV19 and TRBJ2-5; 7 bases match TRBD2. The germline V gene has CDR1 LNHDA and CDR2 SQIVND (reference sequence). Trimming cost V 3 bases and J 1 base; bases outside gene matches: 5. The CDR3 totals 15 residues. The CDR3 DNA follows: TGTGCCAGTAGTATCTCGGGGGGAAGCCAAGAGACCCAGTACTTC. This gives the protein CASSISGGSQETQYF.

This clone is a singleton in its sample. This chain uses TRBV18 with TRBJ1-5, with D maybe TRBD1 (6 bases). V shed 3 bases and J shed 1 base, with 10 bases lying between them. Germline CDR1 is KGHSH and CDR2 is LQKENI. CDR3 length: 15 amino acids. The CDR3 DNA is TGTGCCAGCTCACCGGGGCAGGGGAGCAATCAGCCCCAGCATTTT. Protein: CASSPGQGSNQPQHF.

The chain couples TRBV6-6 to TRBJ2-3; TRBD2 agrees at 11 bases. CDR1 MNHNY and CDR2 SVGAGI come from the germline V gene (reference sequence). J gave up 4 bases and V 5 bases, and 5 bases lay outside the gene matches. This CDR3 comprises 15 residues. The CDR3 loop is CASSDSGRAADTQYF. In DNA, the CDR3 is TGTGCCAGCAGTGATAGCGGGAGGGCCGCAGATACGCAGTATTTT.

The V gene is TRBV2, the J gene TRBJ2-7; 14 bases are shared with TRBD2. The CDR3 runs to 16 residues. After removal of 5 bases from V and 0 bases from J, the junction contained 3 bases not matched to a gene. Germline V lookup: CDR1 SNHLY, CDR2 FYNNEI. CDR3 protein: CASSRTSGGISYEQYF. The DNA of the CDR3 is TGTGCCAGCAGTCGGACTAGCGGGGGGATCTCCTACGAGCAGTACTTC. Variable domain in full (rest from reference TRBV2 and TRBJ2-7): EPEVTQTPSHQVTQMGQEVILRCVPISNHLYFYWYRQILGQKVEFLVSFYNNEISEKSEIFDDQFSVERPDGSNFTLKIRSTKLEDSAMYFCASSRTSGGISYEQYFGPGTRLTVT.

In its sample, this clone was seen once. J is TRBJ2-2 and V is TRBV27; TRBD1 is a possible D gene (6 bases). This CDR3 has 15 amino acids. Per germline, CDR1 MNHEY and CDR2 SMNVEV (reference sequence). Between the trimmed V and J ends, which lost 4 bases and 2 bases, there was a span of 11 bases. Here the CDR3 DNA reads TGTGCCAGCAGTTATTGGGGGACAAACACCGGGGAGCTGTTTTTT. Its protein is CASSYWGTNTGELFF.